This T cell receptor beta chain was profiled in a study of T-cell memory formation after mild COVID-19. This clonotype was observed a handful of times. Trimming cost V 0 bases and J 0 bases, with 8 bases left between them. Per the germline V gene, CDR1 is KGHDR and CDR2 is SFDVKD. The CDR3 spans 16 residues. TCRdb ran MiXCR on the 5' RACE reads and lists one entry per CDR3 protein. The sample includes about 180,000 distinct CDR3 sequences, roughly 17% of them seen just once. This TCR was sampled from an adult woman who had mild COVID-19 (a few samples of this study predate the infection). Cell type and time point are not known. Sequenced sample: PBMCs or a T cell subset sorted from them (not recorded which). J is TRBJ2-1 and V is TRBV24-1; D unclear. The CDR3 nucleotides are TGTGCCACCAGTGATTTGTGGGCTAGCTCCTACAATGAGCAGTTCTTC. Its protein is CATSDLWASSYNEQFF.